What follows are 17 T cell receptor beta chains derived from one specimen sequenced in a study of blood T cell repertoires in COVID-19. Measured with immunoSEQ multiplex PCR; TCRdb has only the in-frame clones, and not every one. The sample consists of around 160,000 clones, roughly four fifths of them appearing once. The specimen sequenced was peripheral blood. These receptors came from a human donor in a cohort sampled during active COVID-19.

The gene calls are TRBV5-4 and TRBJ1-1; no clear D gene. This CDR3 is 14 amino acids long. The germline V gene encodes CDR1 SGHNT and CDR2 YYREEE (reference sequence). V lost 5 bases to trimming and J lost 3 bases, with 14 bases between them. The CDR3 DNA sequence: TGTGCCAGCAGGGTAATGGCCCTTGACACTGAAGCTTTCTTT. Its translation: CASRVMALDTEAFF.

This chain uses TRBV7-2 with TRBJ1-2; a possible D gene is TRBD1 (6 bases). Germline V CDR1 and CDR2: SGHTA, FQGNSA. Trimming took off 1 base at V and 5 bases at J, with 14 bases between the two ends. This CDR3 is 15 amino acids long. The CDR3 DNA sequence: TGTGCCAGCAGCTTAGATACAGGGACAATTTATGGCTACACCTTC. It translates to CASSLDTGTIYGYTF.

The V call is TRBV12-3 or TRBV12-4, the J call TRBJ2-7; no clear D gene. This CDR3 comprises 11 residues. Trimming cost V 2 bases and J 7 bases, with 6 bases left between them. The DNA of the CDR3 is TGTGCCAGCAGTTTAAGAACTGAGCAGTACTTC. It codes for CASSLRTEQYF.

This rearrangement joins TRBV2 to TRBJ2-5, with 8 bases lining up with TRBD1. This CDR3 is built from 15 residues. Germline CDR1 and CDR2: SNHLY and FYNNEI. V gave up 7 bases and J gave up 3 bases; unmatched junction bases: 10. Here the CDR3 reads CASTRGETGEETQYF. DNA of the CDR3: TGTGCCAGCACCCGGGGCGAGACAGGGGAAGAGACCCAGTACTTC. The full variable domain, its missing parts supplied by reference TRBV2 and TRBJ2-5, is EPEVTQTPSHQVTQMGQEVILRCVPISNHLYFYWYRQILGQKVEFLVSFYNNEISEKSEIFDDQFSVERPDGSNFTLKIRSTKLEDSAMYFCASTRGETGEETQYFGPGTRLLVL.

The chain has TRBV11-2 and TRBJ2-5, with 11 bases fitting TRBD1. Germline CDR1 is SGHAT and CDR2 is FQNNGV. Unmatched junction bases numbered 5, after V lost 4 bases and J lost 10 bases. The CDR3 covers 13 residues. DNA for the CDR3: TGTGCCAGCAGCTCGGACAGGGGGCTGGTCCAGTACTTC. This gives the protein CASSSDRGLVQYF.

The chain recombines TRBV28 with TRBJ1-1; the D is unclear. V shed 6 bases and J shed 11 bases, with 19 bases lying between them. There are 13 residues in the CDR3. Germline values: CDR1 MDHEN, CDR2 SYDVKM. CDR3 DNA: TGTGCCAGCAGAAACCCCCCCCAGAGGTACGCTTTCTTT. Translating it yields CASRNPPQRYAFF.

V gene TRBV6-5 combines with J gene TRBJ2-5, with 7 positions matching TRBD2. The CDR3 totals 12 residues. Trimming took 4 bases from V and 9 from J; bases not matched to a gene: 5. The V gene's germline CDR1 is MNHEY and CDR2 SVGAGI. The CDR3 loop reads CASSSGTTSQYF. The CDR3 DNA sequence: TGTGCCAGCAGTTCAGGGACTACCTCCCAGTACTTC.

The chain carries TRBV28 and TRBJ1-1; TRBD1 agrees at 9 bases. Germline-derived CDR1 and CDR2 are MDHEN and SYDVKM. J gave up 9 bases and V 7 bases, and 15 bases lay outside the gene matches. CDR3 length equals 15 residues. For the CDR3, the DNA is TGTGCCAGCACCGATGCATTGGGACAGGGCCGAAAAGCTTTCTTT. It is translated as CASTDALGQGRKAFF.

CDR3 residues: CASYDRDFYHATNEKLFF. For the CDR3, the DNA is TGCGCCAGTTATGACAGGGATTTTTACCATGCAACTAATGAAAAACTGTTTTTT. J is TRBJ1-4 and V is TRBV10-1; 7 nucleotides align to TRBD1. Germline V CDR1 and CDR2: WNHNN, SYGVQD (reference sequence). V was clipped by 9 bases and J by 0 bases; unmatched bases: 16. CDR3 length equals 18 residues.

The chain employs TRBV28 and TRBJ1-2, with TRBD1 matching 7 bases. CDR3 size: 13 residues. The germline V gene encodes CDR1 MDHEN and CDR2 SYDVKM. The junction had 5 bases not matched to a gene; V was cut back by 2 bases and J by 8 bases. Here the CDR3 DNA reads TGTGCCAGCAGTTTACACAGGGGTGTAGGCTACACCTTC. Its protein is CASSLHRGVGYTF.

This clone was seen a few times. The V gene is TRBV12-5, the J gene TRBJ1-1; TRBD1 aligns across 8 bases. This CDR3 contains 12 residues. Looked up from germline, CDR1 is LGHNT and CDR2 is FRNRAP. The junction had 3 bases not matched to a gene; V was cut back by 7 bases and J by 5 bases. CDR3 in amino acids: CASATGGTEAFF. The DNA of the CDR3 is TGTGCTAGTGCCACAGGGGGAACTGAAGCTTTCTTT.

The V call is TRBV7-2, the J call TRBJ1-6; 9 bases agree with TRBD1. V shed 4 bases and J 6 bases; nucleotides not matched to a gene: 4. The V gene's germline CDR1 is SGHTA and CDR2 FQGNSA. The CDR3 extends over 15 amino acids. The CDR3 loop reads CASSSSGQGNSPLHF. CDR3 coding DNA: TGTGCCAGCAGCTCCTCGGGACAGGGTAATTCACCCCTCCACTTT.

V is TRBV5-4 and J is TRBJ1-6; D ambiguous. The CDR3 has 14 amino acids. Germline assignment: CDR1 SGHNT and CDR2 YYREEE (reference sequence). V shed 3 bases and J shed 7 bases, with 11 bases lying between them. The CDR3 DNA reads TGTGCCAGCAGCTCCCAGGCACTCAATTCACCCCTCCACTTT. Translation gives CASSSQALNSPLHF.

The chain is built from TRBV27 and TRBJ2-1; 10 bases align to TRBD2. The J segment lost 6 bases and the V segment lost 2 bases, leaving 16 bases of the junction unmatched. The V gene's germline CDR1 is MNHEY and CDR2 SMNVEV (reference sequence). This CDR3 region has 19 residues. CDR3 nucleotides: TGTGCCAGCAGTTTACGGGCTAGCGGGAGTTTGAGGGCCCTCAATGAGCAGTTCTTC. It specifies CASSLRASGSLRALNEQFF.

V is TRBV9 and J is TRBJ1-4; a weak D match, TRBD1 (5 bases). This CDR3 is 16 amino acids long. Germline V gene data show CDR1 as SGDLS and CDR2 as YYNGEE. The V end lost 0 bases, the J end lost 0 bases, and 9 bases lay between the germline ends. CDR3 nucleotides: TGTGCCAGCAGCGTAGGGGCGGGGGCAACTAATGAAAAACTGTTTTTT. Its protein product is CASSVGAGATNEKLFF.

This clone turned up a few times. Other DNA sequences in this specimen translate into the identical CDR3. V and J are TRBV5-6 and TRBJ1-6; D gene uncertain. This CDR3 is 14 amino acids long. Trimming removed 0 bases from V and 3 bases from J, with 4 bases in between. Germline-derived CDR1 and CDR2 are SGHDT and YYEEEE. The CDR3 DNA sequence: TGTGCCAGCAGCTTGGACAGCTATAATTCACCCCTCCACTTT. Amino acid sequence: CASSLDSYNSPLHF.

This chain links TRBV7-6 with TRBJ2-2, with 13 bases matching TRBD2. Germline CDR1 SGHVS, CDR2 FNYEAQ. CDR3 length: 18 residues. With V trimmed by 5 bases and J by 2 bases, 8 bases remained unmatched. In DNA form, the CDR3 reads TGTGCCAGCAGCGTAAACCCGGGACTAGCGGGAAACACCGGGGAGCTGTTTTTT. It yields the protein CASSVNPGLAGNTGELFF.